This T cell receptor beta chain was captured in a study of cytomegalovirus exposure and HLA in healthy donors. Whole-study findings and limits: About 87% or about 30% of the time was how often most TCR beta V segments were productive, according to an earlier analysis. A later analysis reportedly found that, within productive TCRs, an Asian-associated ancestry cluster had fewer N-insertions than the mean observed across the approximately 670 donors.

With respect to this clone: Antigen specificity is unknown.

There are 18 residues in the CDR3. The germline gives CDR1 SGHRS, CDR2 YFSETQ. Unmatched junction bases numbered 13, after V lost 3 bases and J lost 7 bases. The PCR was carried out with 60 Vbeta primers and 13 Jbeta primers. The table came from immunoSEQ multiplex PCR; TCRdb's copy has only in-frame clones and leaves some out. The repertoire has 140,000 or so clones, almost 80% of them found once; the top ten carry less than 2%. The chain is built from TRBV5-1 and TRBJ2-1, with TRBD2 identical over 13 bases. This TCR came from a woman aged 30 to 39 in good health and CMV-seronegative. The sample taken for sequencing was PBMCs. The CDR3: CASSSGLAGAPWMNEQFF. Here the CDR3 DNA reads TGCGCCAGCAGCTCCGGACTAGCGGGGGCCCCCTGGATGAATGAGCAGTTCTTC.